The 7 T cell receptor beta chains listed next were all sequenced from one sample in a study of shared clonotypes between healthy human individuals. Generated by immunoSEQ multiplex PCR, the TCRdb table keeps only in-frame clones and is missing some. This repertoire shows about 490,000 clones, less than 80% found once; its top ten account for about an eighth. Specimen: PBMCs. The receptor set was obtained from a woman between 35 and 50 years old in good health. Some clones in this sample may be carry-over from other donors' samples.

The chain recombines TRBV21-1 with TRBJ2-7; the D call of TRBD2 is as the table states it, not checked on the DNA. TRBV21-1 corresponds to a pseudogene. The CDR3 contains 16 residues. Here the CDR3 DNA reads TGTGCCAGCAGCAAAGAGAGGCCAGCGGGGACCTACGAGCAGTACTTC. Translation: CASSKERPAGTYEQYF.

The J gene is TRBJ2-3, the V gene TRBV28, with 8 bases aligning to TRBD1. Unmatched junction bases numbered 5, after V lost 4 bases and J lost 2 bases. Germline V CDR1 and CDR2: MDHEN, SYDVKM. This CDR3 has 15 amino acids. Written as DNA, the CDR3 is TGTGCCAGCAGTTCCCGGGACAGGTTCACAGATACGCAGTATTTT. This translates into CASSSRDRFTDTQYF.

The gene calls are TRBV27 and TRBJ2-7; D is perhaps TRBD2 (7 bases). V was shortened by 7 bases and J by 1 base, with 17 bases between the two germline ends. Germline assignment: CDR1 MNHEY and CDR2 SMNVEV (reference sequence). The CDR3 is made up of 15 amino acids. CDR3 DNA: TGTGCCAGCAACTCGAGGGCGGGGGCGTCCTACGAGCAGTACTTC. Amino acids: CASNSRAGASYEQYF.

The chain employs TRBV11-2 and TRBJ2-5; 15 nucleotides line up with TRBD2. The end of the DNA is better explained by TRBJ2-7, so the J call may be wrong. Germline V gene lookup returns CDR1 SGHAT and CDR2 FQNNGV. This CDR3 is 16 amino acids long. In DNA, the CDR3 is TGTGCCAGCAGCCGATCGGGACTAGCGGGAGGATCCGAGCAGTACTTC. It encodes CASSRSGLAGGSEQYF.

CDR3 sequence: CASSFGQGYEQYF. The CDR3 DNA reads as TGTGCCAGCAGTTTCGGTCAGGGCTACGAGCAGTACTTC. The chain links TRBV28 to TRBJ2-7, with D tentatively TRBD1 (5 bases). The V gene's germline CDR1 is MDHEN and CDR2 SYDVKM. The CDR3 sequence is 13 residues long. Trimming shortened V by 3 bases and J by 3 bases, and 9 bases separated the two germline ends. The full variable domain, in which reference TRBV28 and TRBJ2-7 provide the parts outside the CDR3, is DVKVTQSSRYLVKRTGEKVFLECVQDMDHENMFWYRQDPGLGLRLIYFSYDVKMKEKGDIPEGYSVSREKKERFSLILESASTNQTSMYLCASSFGQGYEQYFGPGTRLTVT.

This chain connects TRBV29-1 to TRBJ2-1; tentatively, D is TRBD2 (6 bases). This CDR3 has 14 residues. Germline-derived CDR1 and CDR2 are SQVTM and ANQGSEA. V was trimmed by 5 bases and J by 0 bases, leaving 11 bases between them. The CDR3, as DNA: TGCAGCGTTAGCCTGGGGGGCTCCTACAATGAGCAGTTCTTC. Protein sequence: CSVSLGGSYNEQFF.

Turning to this clone: Other nucleotide sequences from this sample produce the same CDR3. The chain uses TRBV12-2 and TRBJ2-7; the table's D call of TRBD2 was not tested on the DNA. TRBV12-2 is noted as a pseudogene. The CDR3 covers 14 residues. The CDR3 reads CASSPPSSIYEQYF. For the CDR3, the DNA is TGTGCAAGTTCCCCGCCAAGCTCAATCTACGAGCAGTACTTC.